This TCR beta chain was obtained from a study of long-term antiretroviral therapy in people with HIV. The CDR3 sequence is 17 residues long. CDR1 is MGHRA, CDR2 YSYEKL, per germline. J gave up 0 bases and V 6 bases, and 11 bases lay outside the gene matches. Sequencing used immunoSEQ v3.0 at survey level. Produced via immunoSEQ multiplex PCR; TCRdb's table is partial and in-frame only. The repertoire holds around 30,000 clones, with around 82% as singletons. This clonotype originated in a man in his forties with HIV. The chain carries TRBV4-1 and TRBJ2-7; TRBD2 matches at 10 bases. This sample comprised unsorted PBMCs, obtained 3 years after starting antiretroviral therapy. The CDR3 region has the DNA TGCGCCAGCAGTGATAGCGGGAGGCTCAGGAGCTCCTACGAGCAGTACTTC. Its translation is CASSDSGRLRSSYEQYF.